One and the same sample provided the 25 T cell receptor beta chains below, sequenced in a study of response to subunit inactivated influenza vaccine. TCRdb re-called the RT-PCR reads with MiXCR, one entry per CDR3 protein. Of more than 200,000 distinct CDR3 sequences listed, approximately 12% were seen once; the top ten hold approximately 8.4%. The material sequenced was non-naive T cells sorted from PBMCs, taken approximately 15 days before vaccination. Receptors were obtained from a man aged 50-59 years who received an inactivated influenza vaccine.

For the CDR3, the DNA is TGTCGCAGGGGGCTTAGCAATCAGCCCCAGCATTTT. The encoded protein is CRRGLSNQPQHF. The rearrangement joins TRBV6-7 to TRBJ1-5, with 8 bases fitting TRBD1. TRBV6-7 is flagged as an ORF with uncertain function. This CDR3 comprises 12 residues.

CDR3 bases: TGTGCCAGCAGCTTAGATCGGGGGACTGCTTACGAGCAGTACTTC. Translation: CASSLDRGTAYEQYF. This rearrangement joins TRBV11-2 to TRBJ2-7; D is possibly TRBD2 (6 bases). From germline, CDR1 is SGHAT and CDR2 FQNNGV. The CDR3 length is 15 residues. Trimming pared 0 bases from V and 4 bases from J, leaving 13 bases between.

This clonotype was counted ten times or more. The gene calls are TRBV7-8 and TRBJ2-1; TRBD2 aligns across 9 bases. Trimming took 1 base from V and 9 from J; bases not matched to a gene: 10. Germline V lookup: CDR1 SGHVS, CDR2 FQNEAQ. The CDR3 loop spans 16 amino acids. The chain's CDR3 is CASSLDLGGGAIEQFF. In DNA, the CDR3 is TGTGCCAGCAGCTTAGACTTGGGCGGGGGGGCCATTGAGCAGTTCTTC.

In this sample, this clonotype turned up a few times. The chain joins TRBV3-1 to TRBJ1-5; D remains unclear. The V gene's germline CDR1 is LGHDT and CDR2 YNNKEL (reference sequence). Trimming removed 1 base at V and 6 bases at J, with 4 bases between. The CDR3 is made up of 12 amino acids. The CDR3 loop is CASSQVGQPQHF. The CDR3 DNA is TGTGCCAGCAGCCAAGTCGGTCAGCCCCAGCATTTT.

This clonotype was detected many times. The rearrangement joins TRBV18 to TRBJ2-1; D is perhaps TRBD2 (6 bases). Germline V gives CDR1 KGHSH, CDR2 LQKENI. Trimming took off 4 bases at V and 3 bases at J, with 13 bases between the two ends. CDR3 length: 15 amino acids. CDR3 region: CASSRWSGDYNEQFF. The CDR3 DNA reads as TGTGCCAGCTCACGTTGGTCGGGGGACTACAATGAGCAGTTCTTC.

This clonotype was found many times. V usage is TRBV28 and J usage is TRBJ1-1; TRBD1 agrees at 9 bases. There are 15 residues in the CDR3. Unmatched junction bases numbered 8, after V lost 5 bases and J lost 4 bases. In germline, CDR1 is MDHEN, CDR2 SYDVKM. The CDR3 DNA is TGTGCCAGCAGTCCCGACAGGGGGAAGGGCACTGAAGCTTTCTTT. It is translated as CASSPDRGKGTEAFF.

This clonotype was counted between two and nine times. The rearrangement links TRBV10-3 to TRBJ2-1; 14 nucleotides align to TRBD2. Germline values: CDR1 ENHRY, CDR2 SYGVKD. The CDR3 contains 14 residues. J was trimmed by 6 bases and V by 7 bases; bases with no gene match: 2. In nucleotides, the CDR3 is TGTGCCATCAAAGGACTAGCGGGAGGCAATGAGCAGTTCTTC. Translated, it gives CAIKGLAGGNEQFF.

The rearrangement joins TRBV6-2 or TRBV6-3 to TRBJ2-3; 7 bases map to TRBD1. V lost 6 bases to trimming and J lost 4 bases; unmatched junction nucleotides: 7. Germline V CDR1 and CDR2: MNHEY, SVGEGT. CDR3 length: 14 amino acids. The CDR3: CASSEQGNADTQYF. The CDR3 DNA sequence: TGTGCCAGCAGCGAACAGGGGAACGCAGATACGCAGTATTTT.

This clonotype was counted a few times. The chain joins TRBV12-3 or TRBV12-4 to TRBJ2-3, with D possibly TRBD2 on 7 matching bases. The V end was cut by 5 bases, the J end by 4 bases, with 19 bases between. The CDR3 spans 16 residues. CDR3 nucleotide sequence: TGTGCCAGCAGTCCCCTAGTGGGGGGGGCCCCAGATACGCAGTATTTT. Protein: CASSPLVGGAPDTQYF.

The CDR3 sequence: CAWSRGRNQPQHF. CDR3 sequence (DNA): TGTGCCTGGTCAAGGGGGCGAAATCAGCCCCAGCATTTT. The V gene is TRBV30, the J gene TRBJ1-5; 7 bases align to TRBD1. Germline V CDR1 and CDR2: GTSNPN, SVGIG (reference sequence). The J segment lost 4 bases and the V segment lost 5 bases, leaving 5 bases of the junction unmatched. This CDR3 region has 13 residues.

This clonotype was recorded at least ten times. This chain joins TRBV7-2 and TRBJ2-2; no definite D call. The CDR3 contains 14 residues. Trimming shortened V by 1 base and J by 4 bases, and 7 bases separated the two germline ends. Germline-derived CDR1 and CDR2 are SGHTA and FQGNSA. The CDR3 DNA reads TGTGCCAGCAGCTTAGTCCGTGTCACCGGGGAGCTGTTTTTT. Translation: CASSLVRVTGELFF.

This chain uses TRBV20-1 with TRBJ2-7; the D is unclear. This CDR3 is 15 amino acids long. The germline CDR1 and CDR2 sequences are DFQATT and SNEGSKA (reference sequence). The V end was cut by 0 bases, the J end by 2 bases, with 14 bases between. Written as DNA, the CDR3 is TGCAGTGCTAGAGACCGAGCAGGTTCCCCCTACGAGCAGTACTTC. Its protein product is CSARDRAGSPYEQYF.

This clonotype was observed a handful of times. The junction differs from germline at one of its ends, possibly a read error. This chain uses TRBV7-2 with TRBJ2-5; D gene ambiguous. Germline CDR1 is SGHTA and CDR2 is FQGNSA. This CDR3 is 13 amino acids long. As DNA, the CDR3 is TGTGCCATCAGCTTAGAATCTCAAGAGACCCAGTACTTC. Its protein is CAISLESQETQYF. Complete variable domain (other parts from reference TRBV7-2 and TRBJ2-5): GAGVSQSPSNKVTEKGKDVELRCDPISGHTALYWYRQSLGQGLEFLIYFQGNSAPDKSGLPSDRFSAERTGGSVSTLTIQRTQQEDSAVYLCAISLESQETQYFGPGTRLLVL.

This clonotype was recorded a few times. V gene TRBV20-1 combines with J gene TRBJ2-3; TRBD1 agrees at 12 bases. Unmatched junction bases numbered 7, after V lost 1 base and J lost 2 bases. The CDR3 totals 17 residues. CDR1 is DFQATT and CDR2 is SNEGSKA in the germline V gene (reference sequence). CDR3 in amino acids: CSARAPGQGADTDTQYF. CDR3 in DNA: TGCAGTGCTAGAGCACCGGGACAGGGGGCGGACACAGATACGCAGTATTTT.

Only a few counts were recorded for this clonotype. The chain combines TRBV10-3 with TRBJ2-7; D perhaps matches TRBD2 (5 bases). Trimming took 2 bases from V and 5 from J, leaving 13 bases between them. The CDR3 spans 14 residues. The germline V gene encodes CDR1 ENHRY and CDR2 SYGVKD. As DNA, the CDR3 is TGTGCCATCAGTGAGCCAGGTGGGCGGGACGAGCAGTACTTC. Translated: CAISEPGGRDEQYF.

Details on this clonotype: This could be a read error, since a much larger clone is one nucleotide away. The chain links TRBV7-2 to TRBJ2-7; no definite D call. Germline loops: CDR1 SGHTA, CDR2 FQGNSA. The CDR3 length is 14 residues. Trimming cost V 3 bases and J 0 bases, with 9 bases left between them. CDR3 residues: CASSFFADSYEQYF. DNA for the CDR3: TGTGCCAGCAGCTTTTTCGCCGACTCCTACGAGCAGTACTTC.

This clonotype has a handful of counts. This chain connects TRBV6-4 to TRBJ2-1; 10 bases map to TRBD2. V was clipped by 3 bases and J by 5 bases; unmatched bases: 7. Germline loops: CDR1 MRHNA, CDR2 SNTAGT. The CDR3 spans 16 residues. The CDR3 spells CASSEASGSGDNEQFF. In DNA, the CDR3 is TGTGCCAGCAGTGAGGCTAGCGGGAGCGGGGACAATGAGCAGTTCTTC.

This clonotype has at least ten counts. The J gene is TRBJ2-2, the V gene TRBV5-1; D gene uncertain. V was clipped by 0 bases and J by 5 bases, with 11 bases between them. This CDR3 has 15 residues. CDR1 and CDR2 (germline): SGHRS, YFSETQ. The CDR3 is CASSLGQWETGELFF. CDR3 DNA: TGCGCCAGCAGCTTGGGGCAGTGGGAAACCGGGGAGCTGTTTTTT. Drawing the rest from reference TRBV5-1 and TRBJ2-2, the complete variable domain is KAGVTQTPRYLIKTRGQQVTLSCSPISGHRSVSWYQQTPGQGLQFLFEYFSETQRNKGNFPGRFSGRQFSNSRSEMNVSTLELGDSALYLCASSLGQWETGELFFGEGSRLTVL.

The chain joins TRBV7-9 to TRBJ2-1; the match to TRBD2 covers 11 bases. V was clipped by 5 bases and J by 8 bases; unmatched bases: 8. The CDR3 is made up of 15 amino acids. Per germline, CDR1 SEHNR and CDR2 FQNEAQ (reference sequence). The CDR3 is CASSPTSGIFDEQFF. CDR3 in DNA: TGTGCCAGCAGCCCGACTAGCGGGATTTTCGATGAGCAGTTCTTC.

J is TRBJ2-1 and V is TRBV11-2, with 15 bases identical to TRBD2. The CDR3 is 17 residues long. Germline CDR1 SGHAT, CDR2 FQNNGV. V lost 2 bases, J lost 9 bases, and 8 bases stayed unmatched. This CDR3 is CASSLTWTSGGAGEQFF. CDR3 sequence (DNA): TGTGCCAGCAGCTTAACCTGGACTAGCGGGGGGGCAGGTGAGCAGTTCTTC.

This clonotype was seen ten or more times. The chain employs TRBV7-9 and TRBJ2-1; perhaps D is TRBD1 or TRBD2 (5 bases each). CDR3 length equals 15 residues. Germline V gene data show CDR1 as SEHNR and CDR2 as FQNEAQ (reference sequence). Trimming took 6 bases from V and 4 from J, leaving 16 bases between them. CDR3: CASSPGRIRYNEQFF. CDR3 sequence (DNA): TGTGCCAGCAGTCCGGGACGGATCCGGTACAATGAGCAGTTCTTC. Full variable domain (missing parts from reference TRBV7-9 and TRBJ2-1): DTGVSQNPRHKITKRGQNVTFRCDPISEHNRLYWYRQTLGQGPEFLTYFQNEAQLEKSRLLSDRFSAERPKGSFSTLEIQRTEQGDSAMYLCASSPGRIRYNEQFFGPGTRLTVL.

At least ten counts were recorded for this clonotype. This rearrangement joins TRBV10-3 to TRBJ2-2; D is possibly TRBD2 (5 bases). V was shortened by 10 bases and J by 4 bases, with 13 bases between the two germline ends. The germline gives CDR1 ENHRY, CDR2 SYGVKD. CDR3 length equals 13 residues. The DNA of the CDR3 is TGTGCCACCCGGGAACCGGGCACCGGGGAGCTGTTTTTT. The encoded protein is CATREPGTGELFF.

This chain connects TRBV11-2 to TRBJ2-7; 9 nucleotides align to TRBD1. V was clipped by 2 bases and J by 4 bases; unmatched bases: 6. CDR1 is SGHAT and CDR2 is FQNNGV in the germline V gene. This CDR3 has 15 residues. CDR3 bases: TGTGCCAGCAGCTTATCCTGGGACAGGGTTTACGAGCAGTACTTC. Translated: CASSLSWDRVYEQYF.

This clonotype was detected ten times or more. The CDR3 sequence: CSAKGLRGTGYEKLFF. The CDR3 DNA reads TGCAGTGCAAAAGGACTGAGGGGGACAGGATATGAAAAACTGTTTTTT. The J gene is TRBJ1-4, the V gene TRBV20-1, with 8 bases lining up with TRBD1. Germline lookup yields CDR1 DFQATT and CDR2 SNEGSKA (reference sequence). The ends lost 6 bases at V and 6 bases at J; junction bases unmatched: 15. The CDR3 runs 16 residues.

The rearrangement links TRBV3-1 to TRBJ2-1; 7 positions agree with TRBD2. The CDR3 spans 16 residues. Germline trimming cut 0 bases from V and 8 bases from J; bases unmatched to any gene: 10. Germline CDR1 reads LGHDT; CDR2 reads YNNKEL (reference sequence). The CDR3 DNA follows: TGTGCCAGCAGCCAAGATGAGGCGGGAGTTGGGGATGAGCAGTTCTTC. Translated: CASSQDEAGVGDEQFF.